Listed below are T cell receptor beta chains from one sample, sequenced in a study of STAT5B mutations in CD4+ large granular lymphocyte leukemia. Sequencing used immunoSEQ multiplex PCR; TCRdb keeps in-frame clones, though not all of them. The sample has about 27,000 clones, roughly 69% seen once. The sequencing sample was made of CD4+ T cells from blood buffy coats. These receptors were taken from a human donor in good health. The CDR3 runs from the conserved cysteine through the conserved F or W. Each record gives: clone size, J gene, V gene, D gene, CDR3 DNA, CDR3 protein. The D gene is left open where the match is weak. Clone sizes are given selectively: once, few, many, or a class where the clone is expanded.

clone size: -
J gene: TRBJ2-2
V gene: TRBV28
D gene: -
CDR3 DNA: TGTGCCAGCACTCAGCCCCGCAGTTGGAACACCGGGGAGCTGTTTTTT
CDR3 protein: CASTQPRSWNTGELFF

clone size: -
J gene: TRBJ1-4
V gene: TRBV7-9
D gene: TRBD1
CDR3 DNA: TGTGCCAGCAGCCGACAGGGGGGCGGTGAAAAACTGTTTTTT
CDR3 protein: CASSRQGGGEKLFF

clone size: -
J gene: TRBJ2-6
V gene: TRBV30
D gene: TRBD1
CDR3 DNA: TGTGCCTGGAGTCGGCAGGGGGACGGGGCCAACGTCCTGACTTTC
CDR3 protein: CAWSRQGDGANVLTF

clone size: -
J gene: TRBJ2-5
V gene: TRBV19
D gene: -
CDR3 DNA: TGTGCCAGTAGTCTAACCCTCGGGGTCGGGAAGGAGACCCAGTACTTC
CDR3 protein: CASSLTLGVGKETQYF

clone size: -
J gene: TRBJ1-5
V gene: TRBV4-2
D gene: -
CDR3 DNA: TGTGCCAGCAGCCAAGGGGACCCGAGCAATCAGCCCCAGCATTTT
CDR3 protein: CASSQGDPSNQPQHF

clone size: -
J gene: TRBJ1-1
V gene: TRBV7-9
D gene: -
CDR3 DNA: TGTGCCAGCAGCGCTTCTCTGGGGAAAGGCACTGAAGCTTTCTTT
CDR3 protein: CASSASLGKGTEAFF

clone size: -
J gene: TRBJ1-5
V gene: TRBV19
D gene: -
CDR3 DNA: TGTGCCAGTACCGCGGGGAGGGATCATCCCCAGCATTTT
CDR3 protein: CASTAGRDHPQHF

clone size: few
J gene: TRBJ1-5
V gene: TRBV7-9
D gene: -
CDR3 DNA: TGTGCCAGCAGCTCGGGACTGAATAGCAATCAGCCCCAGCATTTT
CDR3 protein: CASSSGLNSNQPQHF

clone size: -
J gene: TRBJ2-5
V gene: TRBV5-4
D gene: TRBD2
CDR3 DNA: TGTGCCAGCAGCTATCAACTAGCGGGAGGGGAGACCCAGTACTTC
CDR3 protein: CASSYQLAGGETQYF

clone size: -
J gene: TRBJ2-3
V gene: TRBV7-2
D gene: TRBD1
CDR3 DNA: TGTGCCAGCAGCTTAGTAGGGACAGGGTTTAGCACAGATACGCAGTATTTT
CDR3 protein: CASSLVGTGFSTDTQYF

clone size: -
J gene: TRBJ1-2
V gene: TRBV6-4
D gene: TRBD1
CDR3 DNA: TGTGCCAGCAGTCTGACAGGGACAGGCTCTAACTATGGCTACACCTTC
CDR3 protein: CASSLTGTGSNYGYTF

clone size: -
J gene: TRBJ1-2
V gene: TRBV15
D gene: TRBD1
CDR3 DNA: TGTGCCACCAGCAGCCCAGGGGGCGATGGCTACACCTTC
CDR3 protein: CATSSPGGDGYTF

clone size: -
J gene: TRBJ2-2
V gene: TRBV29-1
D gene: -
CDR3 DNA: TGCAGCGTCCGGGTCCAGATGGACACCGGGGAGCTGTTTTTT
CDR3 protein: CSVRVQMDTGELFF

clone size: -
J gene: TRBJ1-1
V gene: TRBV28
D gene: TRBD1
CDR3 DNA: TGTGCCAGCAGTAGGACAGGGCTGAACACTGAAGCTTTCTTT
CDR3 protein: CASSRTGLNTEAFF

clone size: -
J gene: TRBJ1-4
V gene: TRBV5-1
D gene: -
CDR3 DNA: TGCGCCAGCAGCTTAACATACAGGCTTAGTAATGAAAAACTGTTTTTT
CDR3 protein: CASSLTYRLSNEKLFF

clone size: -
J gene: TRBJ2-5
V gene: TRBV10-1
D gene: -
CDR3 DNA: TGCGCCAGCAGGGGTGACGGTTCGGAGACCCAGTACTTC
CDR3 protein: CASRGDGSETQYF

clone size: -
J gene: TRBJ1-4
V gene: TRBV14
D gene: -
CDR3 DNA: TGTGCCAGCAGCGACGGTAATTTTGAAAAACTGTTTTTT
CDR3 protein: CASSDGNFEKLFF

clone size: -
J gene: TRBJ1-3
V gene: TRBV7-8
D gene: -
CDR3 DNA: TGTGCCAGCAGCGGCAACTCTGGAAACACCATATATTTT
CDR3 protein: CASSGNSGNTIYF

clone size: -
J gene: TRBJ2-3
V gene: TRBV5-6
D gene: TRBD1
CDR3 DNA: TGTGCCAGCAGCTTCCTATACCAGACAGGGGGCGCCTCAGATACGCAGTATTTT
CDR3 protein: CASSFLYQTGGASDTQYF

clone size: -
J gene: TRBJ2-1
V gene: TRBV18
D gene: TRBD1
CDR3 DNA: TGTGCCAGCTCACCAAATGTAGGGACAGGGGGTGACAATGAGCAGTTCTTC
CDR3 protein: CASSPNVGTGGDNEQFF

clone size: -
J gene: TRBJ2-5
V gene: TRBV11-2
D gene: -
CDR3 DNA: TGTGCCAGCAGCTTAGGACAGTCGGGGACCCAGTACTTC
CDR3 protein: CASSLGQSGTQYF

clone size: -
J gene: TRBJ1-5
V gene: TRBV6-1
D gene: -
CDR3 DNA: TGTGCCAGCAATTTCCGGGGGACCAATCAGCCCCAGCATTTT
CDR3 protein: CASNFRGTNQPQHF

clone size: -
J gene: TRBJ2-1
V gene: TRBV10-3
D gene: TRBD2
CDR3 DNA: TGTGCCACGCATAATCTAGCGGGAGGGGGCCGCGCTGAGCAGTTCTTC
CDR3 protein: CATHNLAGGGRAEQFF

clone size: once
J gene: TRBJ2-3
V gene: TRBV7-8
D gene: -
CDR3 DNA: TGTGCCAGCAGCTTAAAGCGGATAAGCACAGATACGCAGTATTTT
CDR3 protein: CASSLKRISTDTQYF

clone size: -
J gene: TRBJ1-5
V gene: TRBV18
D gene: -
CDR3 DNA: TGTGCCAGCTCGCGGACACAAGATCAGCCCCAGCATTTT
CDR3 protein: CASSRTQDQPQHF

clone size: few
J gene: TRBJ1-1
V gene: TRBV6-1
D gene: TRBD1
CDR3 DNA: TGTGCCAGCAGCTGGGGGACAGGGGGCACTGAAGCTTTCTTT
CDR3 protein: CASSWGTGGTEAFF

clone size: -
J gene: TRBJ2-7
V gene: TRBV27
D gene: -
CDR3 DNA: TGTGCCAGCAGTCGGACGGCCTTGTCCTACGAGCAGTACTTC
CDR3 protein: CASSRTALSYEQYF

clone size: -
J gene: TRBJ2-1
V gene: TRBV30
D gene: TRBD2
CDR3 DNA: TGTGCCTGGAGTGTAGCGGGGCTAAGCTCCTACAATGAGCAGTTCTTC
CDR3 protein: CAWSVAGLSSYNEQFF

clone size: few
J gene: TRBJ1-3
V gene: TRBV6-1
D gene: -
CDR3 DNA: TGTGCCAGCAGTGAATCTGGAAACACCATATATTTT
CDR3 protein: CASSESGNTIYF

clone size: -
J gene: TRBJ1-3
V gene: TRBV5-4
D gene: -
CDR3 DNA: TGTGCCAGCAGCGGGGATGGAAACACCATATATTTT
CDR3 protein: CASSGDGNTIYF

clone size: -
J gene: TRBJ2-2
V gene: TRBV11-1
D gene: -
CDR3 DNA: TGTGCCAGCAGCTCCATCCGTGCCGGGGAGCTGTTTTTT
CDR3 protein: CASSSIRAGELFF

clone size: -
J gene: TRBJ2-7
V gene: TRBV6-1
D gene: -
CDR3 DNA: TGTGCCAGCAGAATGGGACTTACCTACGAGCAGTACTTC
CDR3 protein: CASRMGLTYEQYF

clone size: -
J gene: TRBJ2-7
V gene: TRBV4-2
D gene: TRBD1
CDR3 DNA: TGTGCCAGCAGCCAAGCCTTCATCTCGGGACAGGGCTCCTACGAGCAGTACTTC
CDR3 protein: CASSQAFISGQGSYEQYF

clone size: -
J gene: TRBJ2-3
V gene: TRBV7-2
D gene: TRBD2
CDR3 DNA: TGTGCCAGCAGCTTGATAGCGGGAGGGAACACAGATACGCAGTATTTT
CDR3 protein: CASSLIAGGNTDTQYF